The source of this T cell receptor (beta chain) is a study of neoadjuvant nivolumab and ipilimumab in lung cancer. Study observations and caveats: Resected-tumor TCR richness correlated positively with pretherapy blood richness. Compared with tumor-adjacent uninvolved lung, resected tumors showed greater richness and clonality. Pathologic regression was not significantly tied to TCR clonality.

Sequencing was performed with immunoSEQ multiplex PCR; in TCRdb, only in-frame clones are kept and a portion is missing. The sample holds more than 40,000 clones, around 89% seen once. Worth noting for this clone: Its specificity is not known.

The V and J ends lost 3 bases and 4 bases, in that order; junction bases with no gene match: 5. This CDR3 has 16 amino acids. Germline lookup yields CDR1 SGHRS and CDR2 YFSETQ. The gene calls are TRBV5-1 and TRBJ2-2; TRBD2 aligns across 11 bases. Source: blood, taken before neoadjuvant nivolumab, alone or with ipilimumab. The TCR was taken from an adult with non-small cell lung cancer. Some clones in this sample may be carry-over from other donors' samples. Here the CDR3 reads CASSSGTSGVTGELFF. The CDR3 DNA follows: TGCGCCAGCAGCTCAGGGACTAGCGGAGTCACCGGGGAGCTGTTTTTT.